This T cell receptor beta chain was captured in a study of blood T cell repertoires in COVID-19. Looking at the study overall: Samples came from the United States, Italy and Spain, spanning acute and convalescent COVID-19. PBMCs, B-cell-depleted T cells, or T cells provided the cDNA or gDNA that made up the material.

Original methodology: By means of reference gene primer amplification, nucleated cell counts were estimated. Produced via immunoSEQ multiplex PCR; TCRdb's table is partial and in-frame only. Clonal size and the V and J genes are those of that table, whereas D and trimming came from the DNA. The sample contains approximately 200,000 clones, around 83% of which appear only once. In germline, CDR1 is KGHSH, CDR2 LQKENI. The CDR3 runs 18 residues. Losses at the gene ends were 0 bases for V and 4 bases for J; bases not matched to a gene: 10. This TCR came from a woman in her thirties with active or convalescent COVID-19. The sequencing sample was made of peripheral blood. The V call is TRBV18, the J call TRBJ1-5; 9 bases match TRBD1. The CDR3 DNA follows: TGTGCCAGCTCACCACCGGGACAGGGATTAGGAAGTAATCAGCCCCAGCATTTT. This gives the protein CASSPPGQGLGSNQPQHF.